This T cell receptor (beta chain) was captured by sequencing in a study of T cell repertoires in cytomegalovirus infection. The CDR3 is 20 residues long. Germline CDR1 reads SGHAT; CDR2 reads FQNNGV. V lost 1 base and J 2 bases, leaving 27 bases between the germline ends. This clonotype was recorded at least ten times. One entry per CDR3 protein results from TCRdb running MiXCR on the reads. This table has about 490,000 distinct CDR3 sequences, about 10% appearing once. This clonotype was obtained from a human donor in good health (CMV status not recorded). Some clones in this sample may be carry-over from other donors' samples. Sequenced material: PBMCs. The V gene is TRBV11-2, the J gene TRBJ2-7; no firm D call. The CDR3 here is CASSLGVGYFDPGSAYEQYF. The CDR3 DNA reads as TGTGCCAGCAGCTTAGGTGTGGGCTATTTCGATCCAGGATCAGCCTACGAGCAGTACTTC.